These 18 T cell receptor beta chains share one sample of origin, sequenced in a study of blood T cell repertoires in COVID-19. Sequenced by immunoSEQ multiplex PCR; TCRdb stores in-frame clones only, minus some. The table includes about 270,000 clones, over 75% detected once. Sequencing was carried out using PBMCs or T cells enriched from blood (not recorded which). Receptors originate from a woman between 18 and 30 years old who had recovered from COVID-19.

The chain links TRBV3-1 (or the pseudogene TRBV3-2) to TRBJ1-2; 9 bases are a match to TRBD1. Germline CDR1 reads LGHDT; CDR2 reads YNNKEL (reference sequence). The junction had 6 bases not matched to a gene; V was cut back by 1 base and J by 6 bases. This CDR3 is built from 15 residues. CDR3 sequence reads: CASSQVQGARDGYTF. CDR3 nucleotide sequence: TGTGCCAGCAGCCAAGTACAGGGGGCGCGGGATGGCTACACCTTC.

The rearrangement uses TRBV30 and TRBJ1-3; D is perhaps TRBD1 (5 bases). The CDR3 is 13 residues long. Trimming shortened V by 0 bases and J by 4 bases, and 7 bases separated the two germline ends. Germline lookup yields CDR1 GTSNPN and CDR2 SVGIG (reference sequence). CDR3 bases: TGTGCCTGGAGTGTATCAGGGGGAAACACCATATATTTT. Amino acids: CAWSVSGGNTIYF.

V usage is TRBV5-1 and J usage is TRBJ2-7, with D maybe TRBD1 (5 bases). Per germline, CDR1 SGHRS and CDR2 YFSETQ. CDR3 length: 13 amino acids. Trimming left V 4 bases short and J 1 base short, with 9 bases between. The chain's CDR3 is CASSRDRSYEQYF. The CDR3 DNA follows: TGCGCCAGCAGCCGTGACAGATCCTACGAGCAGTACTTC.

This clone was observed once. DNA of the CDR3: TGTGCCAGCAGTGAGAACAGGCCGACAAACACCGGGGAGCTGTTTTTT. This translates into CASSENRPTNTGELFF. This chain connects TRBV6-1 to TRBJ2-2; weak D call: TRBD1 (5 bases). Germline V gene sequence: CDR1 MNHNS, CDR2 SASEGT. CDR3 size: 16 residues. V was trimmed by 3 bases and J by 2 bases, leaving 13 bases between them.

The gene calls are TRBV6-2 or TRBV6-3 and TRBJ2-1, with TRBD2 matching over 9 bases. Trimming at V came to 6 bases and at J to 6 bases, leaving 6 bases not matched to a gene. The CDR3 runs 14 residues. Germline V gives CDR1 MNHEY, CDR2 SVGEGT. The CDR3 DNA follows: TGTGCCAGCAGCGTAGCGGGGGAGATCAATGAGCAGTTCTTC. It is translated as CASSVAGEINEQFF.

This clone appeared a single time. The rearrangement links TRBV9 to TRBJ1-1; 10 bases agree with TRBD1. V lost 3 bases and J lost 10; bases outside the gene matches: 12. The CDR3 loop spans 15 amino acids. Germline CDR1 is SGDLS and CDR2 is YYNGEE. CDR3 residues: CASSGTGTGVLGAFF. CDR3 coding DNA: TGTGCCAGCAGCGGTACCGGGACAGGGGTTTTAGGAGCTTTCTTT.

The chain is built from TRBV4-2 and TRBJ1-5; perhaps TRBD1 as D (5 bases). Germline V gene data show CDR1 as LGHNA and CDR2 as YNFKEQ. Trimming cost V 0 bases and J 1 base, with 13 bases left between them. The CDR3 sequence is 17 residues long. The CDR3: CASSQDSGRGSNQPQHF. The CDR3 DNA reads TGTGCCAGCAGCCAAGATTCAGGGCGTGGAAGCAATCAGCCCCAGCATTTT.

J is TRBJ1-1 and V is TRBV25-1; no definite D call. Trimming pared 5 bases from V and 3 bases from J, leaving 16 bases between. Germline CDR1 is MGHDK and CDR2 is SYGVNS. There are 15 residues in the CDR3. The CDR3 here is CASSTSRAGDTEAFF. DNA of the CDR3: TGTGCCAGCAGTACCTCCCGGGCGGGCGACACTGAAGCTTTCTTT.

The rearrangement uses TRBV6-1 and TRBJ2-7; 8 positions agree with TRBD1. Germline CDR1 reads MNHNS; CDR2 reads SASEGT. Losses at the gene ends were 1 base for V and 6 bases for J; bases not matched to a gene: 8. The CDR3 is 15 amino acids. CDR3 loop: CASSEGAGGLGEQYF. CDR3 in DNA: TGTGCCAGCAGTGAAGGGGCAGGGGGCTTAGGCGAGCAGTACTTC.

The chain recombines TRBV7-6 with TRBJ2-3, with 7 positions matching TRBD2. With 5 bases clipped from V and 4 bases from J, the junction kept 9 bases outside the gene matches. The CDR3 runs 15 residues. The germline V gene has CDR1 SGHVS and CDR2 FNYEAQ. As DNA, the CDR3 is TGTGCCAGCAGCGGGGGGGTAATTCCGGCAGATACGCAGTATTTT. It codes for CASSGGVIPADTQYF. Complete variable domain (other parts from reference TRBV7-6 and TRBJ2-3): GAGVSQSPRYKVTKRGQDVALRCDPISGHVSLYWYRQALGQGPEFLTYFNYEAQQDKSGLPNDRFSAERPEGSISTLTIQRTEQRDSAMYRCASSGGVIPADTQYFGPGTRLTVL.

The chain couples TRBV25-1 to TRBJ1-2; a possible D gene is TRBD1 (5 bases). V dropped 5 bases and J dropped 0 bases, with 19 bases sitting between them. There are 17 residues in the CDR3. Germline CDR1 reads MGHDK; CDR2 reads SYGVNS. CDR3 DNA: TGTGCCAGCAGTTCGGCAGGGATCCCACTCTCTAACTATGGCTACACCTTC. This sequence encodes CASSSAGIPLSNYGYTF.

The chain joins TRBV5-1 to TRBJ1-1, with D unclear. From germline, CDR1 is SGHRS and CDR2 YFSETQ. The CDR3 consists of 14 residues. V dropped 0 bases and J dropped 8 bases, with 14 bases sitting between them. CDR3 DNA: TGCGCCAGCAGCTTGGGAGGGATCTGGGAGGAAGCTTTCTTT. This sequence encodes CASSLGGIWEEAFF.

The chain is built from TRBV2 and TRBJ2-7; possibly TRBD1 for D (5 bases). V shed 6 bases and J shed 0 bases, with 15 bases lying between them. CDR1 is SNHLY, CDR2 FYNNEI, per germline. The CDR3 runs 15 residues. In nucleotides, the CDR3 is TGTGCCAGCAGGGAAAGTGGGGCCCGCTCCTACGAGCAGTACTTC. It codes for CASRESGARSYEQYF.

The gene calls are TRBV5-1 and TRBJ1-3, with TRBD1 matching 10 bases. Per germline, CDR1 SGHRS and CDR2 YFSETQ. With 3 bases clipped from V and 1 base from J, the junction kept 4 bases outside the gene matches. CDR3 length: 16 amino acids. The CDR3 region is CASSSGQGDSGNTIYF. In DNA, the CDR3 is TGCGCCAGCAGCTCCGGACAGGGGGATTCTGGAAACACCATATATTTT. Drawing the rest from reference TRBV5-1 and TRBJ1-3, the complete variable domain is KAGVTQTPRYLIKTRGQQVTLSCSPISGHRSVSWYQQTPGQGLQFLFEYFSETQRNKGNFPGRFSGRQFSNSRSEMNVSTLELGDSALYLCASSSGQGDSGNTIYFGEGSWLTVV.

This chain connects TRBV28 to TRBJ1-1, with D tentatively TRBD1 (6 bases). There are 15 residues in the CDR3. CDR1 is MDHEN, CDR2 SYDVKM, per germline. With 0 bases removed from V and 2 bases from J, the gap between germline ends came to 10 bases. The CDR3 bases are TGTGCCAGCAGTTTATGGGGGGCACCCAACACTGAAGCTTTCTTT. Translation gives CASSLWGAPNTEAFF.

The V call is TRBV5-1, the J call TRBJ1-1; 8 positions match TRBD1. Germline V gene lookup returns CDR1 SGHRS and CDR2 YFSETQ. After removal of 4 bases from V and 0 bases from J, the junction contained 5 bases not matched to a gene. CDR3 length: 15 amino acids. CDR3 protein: CASSEWDRLNTEAFF. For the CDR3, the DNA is TGCGCCAGCAGCGAATGGGACAGGCTGAACACTGAAGCTTTCTTT.

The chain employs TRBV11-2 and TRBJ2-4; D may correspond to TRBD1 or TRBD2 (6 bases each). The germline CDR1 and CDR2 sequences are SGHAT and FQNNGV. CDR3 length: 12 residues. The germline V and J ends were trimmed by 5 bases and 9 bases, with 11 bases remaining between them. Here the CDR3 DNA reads TGTGCCAGCAGCCTAGGAGGGGGCATTCAGTACTTC. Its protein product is CASSLGGGIQYF.

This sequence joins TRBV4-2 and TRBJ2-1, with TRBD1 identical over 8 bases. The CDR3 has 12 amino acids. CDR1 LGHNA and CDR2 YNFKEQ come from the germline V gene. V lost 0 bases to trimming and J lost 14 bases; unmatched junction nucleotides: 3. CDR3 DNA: TGTGCCAGCAGCCAAGATGACAGGGGAAAGTTCTTC. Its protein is CASSQDDRGKFF.